These 32 T cell receptor beta chains came from one sample sequenced in a study of Graves' ophthalmopathy and Graves' hyperthyroidism. RNA transcripts served as template for amplifying TCR beta CDR3 sequences. A first-round RT-PCR used HTBI primers, followed by a second-round multiplex PCR. From the multiplex PCR reads, TCRdb called clonotypes with MiXCR, one entry per CDR3 protein. The table lists 560,000 or so distinct CDR3 sequences, 39% of them singletons. Sequenced sample: peripheral blood or thyroid tissue (not recorded which). The receptors here all came from an adult man with Graves' hyperthyroidism.

V is TRBV7-2 and J is TRBJ2-2; maybe TRBD2 (7 bases). The germline gives CDR1 SGHTA, CDR2 FQGNSA. Trimming cost V 10 bases and J 4 bases, with 19 bases left between them. This CDR3 spans 15 amino acids. The CDR3, as DNA: TGTGCCACCCGGGCCGGGGGGCCGTTCACCGGGGAGCTGTTTTTT. This gives the protein CATRAGGPFTGELFF. The complete variable domain, with remaining parts taken from reference TRBV7-2 and TRBJ2-2, reads GAGVSQSPSNKVTEKGKDVELRCDPISGHTALYWYRQSLGQGLEFLIYFQGNSAPDKSGLPSDRFSAERTGGSVSTLTIQRTQQEDSAVYLCATRAGGPFTGELFFGEGSRLTVL.

This clonotype was seen repeatedly, ten times or more. The chain has TRBV20-1 and TRBJ1-1; D is possibly TRBD1 (6 bases). Trimming cost V 0 bases and J 6 bases, with 11 bases left between them. Germline lookup yields CDR1 DFQATT and CDR2 SNEGSKA (reference sequence). CDR3 length equals 13 residues. CDR3 sequence (DNA): TGCAGTGCTAGAGATGGAGGGGGACCTGAAGCTTTCTTT. Amino acid sequence: CSARDGGGPEAFF.

Comments on this clonotype: Lacking the conserved final phenylalanine or tryptophan, this CDR3 likely reflects a read error. The chain is built from TRBV6-5 and TRBJ1-5; D is ambiguous. There are 16 residues in the CDR3. Germline values: CDR1 MNHEY, CDR2 SVGAGI. V lost 5 bases, J lost 0 bases, and 14 bases lay in between. CDR3 sequence reads: CASSERVTDSNQPQHL. The CDR3 nucleotides are TGTGCCAGCAGTGAAAGGGTGACGGATAGCAATCAGCCCCAGCATCTT.

This clonotype was counted a single time. V usage is TRBV15 and J usage is TRBJ1-1, with TRBD1 as a possible D gene (6 bases). Looked up from germline, CDR1 is LNHNV and CDR2 is YYDKDF (reference sequence). The CDR3 has 12 residues. The V end lost 0 bases, the J end lost 10 bases, and 9 bases lay between the germline ends. CDR3 sequence (DNA): TGTGCCACCAGCAGAGAAGGGACATTAGCTTTCTTT. It encodes CATSREGTLAFF.

This clonotype was picked up many times. V usage is TRBV7-9 and J usage is TRBJ1-1; D is uncertain. The V end was cut by 0 bases, the J end by 3 bases, with 8 bases between. This CDR3 has 14 residues. In germline, CDR1 is SEHNR, CDR2 FQNEAQ (reference sequence). As DNA, the CDR3 is TGTGCCAGCAGCTTAGCCCGAGGATACACTGAAGCTTTCTTT. This gives the protein CASSLARGYTEAFF.

Many counts were recorded for this clonotype. V and J are TRBV5-8 and TRBJ1-2, with D possibly TRBD1 on 6 matching bases. Between the trimmed V and J ends, which lost 4 bases and 7 bases, there was a span of 14 bases. Germline CDR1 and CDR2: SGHTS and YDEGEE. The CDR3 spans 13 residues. The CDR3 loop is CASSHQGLGGYTF. In DNA, the CDR3 is TGTGCCAGCAGCCATCAGGGGCTAGGTGGCTACACCTTC.

This clonotype was observed many times. At one boundary the junction diverges from the germline segment, which might be a read error. CDR3 in DNA: TGTGCTAGCAGCTTAGCGATCCCCTCAGGTGGGGTCGGAGAAAAACTGTTTTTT. This gives the protein CASSLAIPSGGVGEKLFF. This sequence joins TRBV7-7 and TRBJ1-4, with unresolved D. Germline V gene data show CDR1 as SSHAT and CDR2 as FNYEAQ (reference sequence). This CDR3 has 18 residues. Full variable domain (rest looked up from reference TRBV7-7 and TRBJ1-4): GAGVSQSPRYKVTKRGQDVTLRCDPISSHATLYWYQQALGQGPEFLTYFNYEAQPDKSGLPSDRFSAERPEGSISTLTIQRTEQRDSAMYRCASSLAIPSGGVGEKLFFGSGTQLSVL.

This clonotype was seen ten or more times. This chain connects TRBV15 to TRBJ1-5, with D uncertain. V shed 1 base and J shed 0 bases, with 7 bases lying between them. Germline V gene sequence: CDR1 LNHNV, CDR2 YYDKDF (reference sequence). The CDR3 sequence is 15 residues long. The CDR3 nucleotides are TGTGCCACCAGCAGAGGACTGGATAGCAATCAGCCCCAGCATTTT. Translated: CATSRGLDSNQPQHF.

The chain couples TRBV7-2 to TRBJ2-5; D may be TRBD1 or TRBD2 (5 bases each). The CDR3 runs to 14 residues. Germline CDR1 reads SGHTA; CDR2 reads FQGNSA. The ends were cut back, 5 bases at V and 5 bases at J, with 15 bases in the middle. CDR3 in amino acids: CASSQEAGTETQYF. DNA for the CDR3: TGTGCCAGCAGCCAAGAGGCAGGGACCGAGACCCAGTACTTC.

This clonotype has at least ten counts. The chain combines TRBV19 with TRBJ2-7; D is unresolved. Trimming stripped 3 bases from V and 3 bases from J, with 9 bases between. Germline V lookup: CDR1 LNHDA, CDR2 SQIVND (reference sequence). CDR3 length: 13 residues. DNA of the CDR3: TGTGCCAGTAGTATCTGGCAGGACTACGAGCAGTACTTC. Translating it yields CASSIWQDYEQYF. The whole variable domain, remainder taken from reference TRBV19 and TRBJ2-7, is DGGITQSPKYLFRKEGQNVTLSCEQNLNHDAMYWYRQDPGQGLRLIYYSQIVNDFQKGDIAEGYSVSREKKESFPLTVTSAQKNPTAFYLCASSIWQDYEQYFGPGTRLTVT.

The chain links TRBV7-2 to TRBJ2-5; D may be TRBD1 or TRBD2 (5 bases each). Looked up from germline, CDR1 is SGHTA and CDR2 is FQGNSA. The CDR3 is made up of 13 amino acids. Trimming removed 8 bases at V and 7 bases at J, with 17 bases between. Written as DNA, the CDR3 is TGTGCCAGCTCAGCCGGGGCAGTGTTGACCCAGTACTTC. Amino acids: CASSAGAVLTQYF.

Notes on this clonotype: A much bigger clone sits one base away, suggesting this may be a read error. The gene calls are TRBV5-5 and TRBJ2-7; weak D call: TRBD1 (5 bases). The germline gives CDR1 SGHKS, CDR2 YYEKEE (reference sequence). The CDR3 contains 15 residues. The CDR3 coding sequence is TGTGCCAGCAGCACCGCCACGGACAACTCCTACGAGCAGCACTTC. Translation gives CASSTATDNSYEQHF. Variable domain in full (rest from reference TRBV5-5 and TRBJ2-7): DAGVTQSPTHLIKTRGQQVTLRCSPISGHKSVSWYQQVLGQGPQFIFQYYEKEERGRGNFPDRFSARQFPNYSSELNVNALLLGDSALYLCASSTATDNSYEQHFGPGTRLTVT.

In its sample, this clonotype was seen many times. The chain combines TRBV12-3 or TRBV12-4 with TRBJ1-2; TRBD1 might be the D (5 bases). This CDR3 has 14 residues. The V and J ends lost 7 bases and 3 bases respectively, with 15 bases between them. Here the CDR3 DNA reads TGTGCCAGCACCATAGGCACAGGAGACTATGGCTACACCTTC. Translating it yields CASTIGTGDYGYTF.

J is TRBJ2-3 and V is TRBV4-1; no clear D. Per the germline V gene, CDR1 is MGHRA and CDR2 is YSYEKL. This CDR3 spans 12 amino acids. V lost 6 bases and J lost 9, with 13 bases in between. The CDR3 sequence: CASRGLEDTQYF. CDR3 coding DNA: TGCGCCAGCAGGGGTCTCGAAGACACGCAGTATTTT.

This clonotype was counted at least ten times. The CDR3 reads CASSSGLAGVSTGELFF. In DNA form, the CDR3 reads TGCGCCAGCAGCTCAGGACTAGCGGGAGTCAGCACCGGGGAGCTGTTTTTT. V is TRBV5-1 and J is TRBJ2-2; 13 bases agree with TRBD2. With V trimmed by 3 bases and J by 4 bases, 6 bases remained unmatched. There are 17 residues in the CDR3. In germline, CDR1 is SGHRS, CDR2 YFSETQ.

The V call is TRBV19, the J call TRBJ2-5; the match to TRBD1 covers 8 bases. Germline CDR1 reads LNHDA; CDR2 reads SQIVND (reference sequence). CDR3 length: 13 residues. Trimming took 6 bases from V and 4 from J; bases not matched to a gene: 4. The CDR3 spells CASSATGGETQYF. In DNA, the CDR3 is TGTGCCAGTAGCGCTACAGGGGGAGAGACCCAGTACTTC.

This clonotype was seen more than once but under ten times. The chain links TRBV27 to TRBJ1-1, with 7 nucleotides matching TRBD1. This CDR3 region has 15 residues. Germline trimming cut 5 bases from V and 1 base from J; bases unmatched to any gene: 7. Looked up from germline, CDR1 is MNHEY and CDR2 is SMNVEV (reference sequence). The CDR3 DNA reads as TGTGCCAGCAGTCCCTTGGGACAGCGGAACACTGAAGCTTTCTTT. Translation: CASSPLGQRNTEAFF.

The chain combines TRBV12-3 or TRBV12-4 with TRBJ2-5, with D perhaps assigned TRBD1 or TRBD2 (7 bases each). The CDR3 runs 14 residues. V lost 5 bases, J lost 4 bases, and 14 bases lay in between. In DNA, the CDR3 is TGTGCCAGCAGTCAGGGGGGGGTCCCAGAGACCCAGTACTTC. Amino acid sequence: CASSQGGVPETQYF.

V gene TRBV6-5 combines with J gene TRBJ1-5; D is possibly TRBD1 (5 bases). Germline assignment: CDR1 MNHEY and CDR2 SVGAGI. Between the trimmed V and J ends, which lost 9 bases and 6 bases, there was a span of 15 bases. The CDR3 totals 13 residues. The CDR3 sequence: CASGGSIFQPQHF. The CDR3, as DNA: TGTGCCAGTGGGGGATCTATTTTTCAGCCCCAGCATTTT.

This clonotype has ten or more counts. This chain connects TRBV19 to TRBJ1-2, with D perhaps TRBD1 (5 bases). The CDR3 length is 13 residues. Germline CDR1 LNHDA, CDR2 SQIVND (reference sequence). Between the trimmed V and J ends, which lost 3 bases and 3 bases, there was a span of 8 bases. CDR3 coding DNA: TGTGCCAGTAGTATTGGGGGTTACTATGGCTACACCTTC. This encodes CASSIGGYYGYTF.

Only a few counts were recorded for this clonotype. The J gene is TRBJ2-1, the V gene TRBV24-1; D possibly corresponds to TRBD2 (5 bases). The germline V gene encodes CDR1 KGHDR and CDR2 SFDVKD. With 0 bases removed from V and 9 bases from J, the gap between germline ends came to 11 bases. This CDR3 has 14 residues. CDR3 in amino acids: CATSDLRRETEQFF. CDR3 DNA sequence: TGTGCCACCAGTGATTTGCGAAGGGAGACTGAGCAGTTCTTC.

V gene TRBV7-2 combines with J gene TRBJ1-1, with D maybe TRBD1 (6 bases). CDR1 and CDR2 (germline): SGHTA, FQGNSA. This CDR3 has 15 amino acids. The V end was cut by 6 bases, the J end by 0 bases, with 14 bases between. CDR3 DNA sequence: TGTGCCAGCAGTGAAAAAGGACAGCTGAACACTGAAGCTTTCTTT. Its translation: CASSEKGQLNTEAFF.

This clonotype has ten or more counts. The rearrangement joins TRBV28 to TRBJ1-4, with TRBD1 identical over 8 bases. The V and J ends lost 1 base and 10 bases, in that order; junction bases with no gene match: 5. The V gene's germline CDR1 is MDHEN and CDR2 SYDVKM. The CDR3 runs to 14 residues. The CDR3 region is CASSLSGGFRKLFF. The CDR3 nucleotides are TGTGCCAGCAGTTTATCAGGGGGCTTTCGAAAACTGTTTTTT. The whole variable domain, filled in from reference TRBV28 and TRBJ1-4, reads DVKVTQSSRYLVKRTGEKVFLECVQDMDHENMFWYRQDPGLGLRLIYFSYDVKMKEKGDIPEGYSVSREKKERFSLILESASTNQTSMYLCASSLSGGFRKLFFGSGTQLSVL.

This clonotype turned up a few times. The rearrangement uses TRBV6-5 and TRBJ1-3; no clear D gene. V lost 5 bases, J lost 3 bases, and 14 bases lay in between. CDR1 and CDR2 (germline): MNHEY, SVGAGI. The CDR3 totals 15 residues. The CDR3 spells CASSQSIGVGNTIYF. The CDR3 DNA is TGTGCCAGCAGTCAAAGTATCGGAGTTGGAAACACCATATATTTT.

The CDR3, as DNA: TGTGCCAGCAACCCCCAGGGGGACTATGGCTACACCTTC. Residues: CASNPQGDYGYTF. The chain couples TRBV28 to TRBJ1-2; 7 bases map to TRBD1. This CDR3 is built from 13 residues. V was pared by 7 bases and J by 3 bases, with 5 bases of the junction left unmatched. Germline V gene lookup returns CDR1 MDHEN and CDR2 SYDVKM.

J is TRBJ1-4 and V is TRBV7-9; the match to TRBD1 covers 8 bases. J gave up 11 bases and V 5 bases, and 13 bases lay outside the gene matches. Germline assignment: CDR1 SEHNR and CDR2 FQNEAQ (reference sequence). This CDR3 has 15 amino acids. The CDR3 sequence is CASSPVVQGAPKLFF. The CDR3 bases are TGTGCCAGCAGCCCCGTGGTGCAGGGGGCGCCGAAACTGTTTTTT.

Comment on this clonotype: The CDR3 does not end in the conserved phenylalanine or tryptophan, so this is likely a read error. This chain uses TRBV2 with TRBJ2-2, with 7 bases matching TRBD1. Losses at the gene ends were 7 bases for V and 6 bases for J; bases not matched to a gene: 2. In germline, CDR1 is SNHLY, CDR2 FYNNEI. The CDR3 consists of 12 residues. CDR3 coding DNA: TGTGCCAGCATACAGGGGTCCGGGGAGCTGTTTTCT. This translates into CASIQGSGELFS.

Many counts were recorded for this clonotype. The rearrangement joins TRBV20-1 to TRBJ2-7; a possible D gene is TRBD2 (5 bases). The CDR3 runs 16 residues. The germline CDR1 and CDR2 sequences are DFQATT and SNEGSKA (reference sequence). With 3 bases removed from V and 3 bases from J, the gap between germline ends came to 21 bases. The CDR3 protein is CSARPLWASRVYEQYF. The CDR3 DNA reads TGCAGTGCTAGGCCACTTTGGGCTAGCAGAGTCTACGAGCAGTACTTC.

The CDR3: CASSRNRGGEKLFF. As DNA, the CDR3 is TGCGCCAGCAGCCGCAACAGGGGCGGTGAAAAACTGTTTTTT. The chain combines TRBV4-1 with TRBJ1-4; 7 bases are a match to TRBD1. With 4 bases clipped from V and 7 bases from J, the junction kept 6 bases outside the gene matches. Germline CDR1 and CDR2: MGHRA and YSYEKL. The CDR3 extends over 14 amino acids.

This chain uses TRBV9 with TRBJ2-2, with a possible D match to TRBD1 (5 bases). CDR3 size: 12 residues. CDR1 SGDLS and CDR2 YYNGEE come from the germline V gene. The V and J ends lost 0 bases and 13 bases respectively, with 10 bases between them. The CDR3 loop reads CASSVDGQGLFF. The CDR3 region has the DNA TGTGCCAGCAGCGTAGATGGCCAGGGGCTGTTTTTT.

The J gene is TRBJ2-1, the V gene TRBV10-2, with 10 bases identical to TRBD2. CDR1 WSHSY and CDR2 SAAADI come from the germline V gene. Germline trimming cut 6 bases from V and 4 bases from J; bases unmatched to any gene: 6. CDR3 size: 15 residues. The CDR3 DNA reads as TGCGCCAGCAGCCGAAGCGGGAGGGGGTACAATGAGCAGTTCTTC. Its translation is CASSRSGRGYNEQFF.

This clonotype occurred many times. The rearrangement joins TRBV6-6 to TRBJ1-5, with D possibly TRBD1 on 5 matching bases. The CDR3 loop spans 12 amino acids. Trimming left V 8 bases short and J 3 bases short, with 8 bases between. Germline V CDR1 and CDR2: MNHNY, SVGAGI (reference sequence). CDR3 in amino acids: CASWDPNQPQHF. For the CDR3, the DNA is TGTGCCAGCTGGGACCCCAATCAGCCCCAGCATTTT.